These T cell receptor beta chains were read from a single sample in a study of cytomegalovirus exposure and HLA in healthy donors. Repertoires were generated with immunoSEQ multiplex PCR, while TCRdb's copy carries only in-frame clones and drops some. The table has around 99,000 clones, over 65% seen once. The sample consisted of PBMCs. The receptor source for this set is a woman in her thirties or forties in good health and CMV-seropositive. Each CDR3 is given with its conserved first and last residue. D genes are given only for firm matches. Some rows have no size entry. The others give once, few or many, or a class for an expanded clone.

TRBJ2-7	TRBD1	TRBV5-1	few	TGCGCCAGCAGCTCGACAGGGAGCGAGCAGTACTTC	CASSSTGSEQYF
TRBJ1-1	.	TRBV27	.	TGTGCCAGCAGTTGGAGGGCGGGCACTGAAGCTTTCTTT	CASSWRAGTEAFF
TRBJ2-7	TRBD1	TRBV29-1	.	TGCAGCGTTGATACAGGGGTCACCTACGAGCAGTACTTC	CSVDTGVTYEQYF
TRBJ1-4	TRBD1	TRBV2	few	TGTGCCAGCACCCTTGAGACAGGGATGGGAGTAAAACTGTTTTTT	CASTLETGMGVKLFF
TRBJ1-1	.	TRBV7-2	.	TGTGCCAGCAGCTTGGGCATGAACACTGAAGCTTTCTTT	CASSLGMNTEAFF
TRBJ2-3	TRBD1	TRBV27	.	TGTGCCAGCAGTTTATCGGGACAGGCTAGCACAGATACGCAGTATTTT	CASSLSGQASTDTQYF
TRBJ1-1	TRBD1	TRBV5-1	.	TGCGCCAGCAGCTCCGACAGGGGGCGGTTCCCGAACACTGAAGCTTTCTTT	CASSSDRGRFPNTEAFF
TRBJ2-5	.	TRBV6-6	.	TGTGCCAGCAGTGGGGCAGCGGAGACCCAGTACTTC	CASSGAAETQYF
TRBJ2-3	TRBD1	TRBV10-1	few	TGCGCCAGCAGTGAGGGGACAGTCCGCACAGATACGCAGTATTTT	CASSEGTVRTDTQYF
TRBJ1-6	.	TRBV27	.	TGTGCCATCCCCCATATCCTGGTAGATAATTCACCCCTCCACTTT	CAIPHILVDNSPLHF
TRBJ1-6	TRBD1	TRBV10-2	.	TGCGCCAGCAGTGAGTTAGGACAGGGGTTCAGGTCACCCCTCCACTTT	CASSELGQGFRSPLHF
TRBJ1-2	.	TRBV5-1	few	TGCGCCAGCAGCTCCGGGGGTCTTGGCGGCTACACCTTC	CASSSGGLGGYTF
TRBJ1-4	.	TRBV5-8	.	TGTGCCAGCGGGGAGGATAATGAAAAACTGTTTTTT	CASGEDNEKLFF
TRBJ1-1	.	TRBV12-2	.	TGTGCAAGTCGCCCAGAAGAGGGAGGGTGGAGGGCCACTGAAGCTTTCTTT	CASRPEEGGWRATEAFF
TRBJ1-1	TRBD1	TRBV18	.	TGTGCCAGCTCAAAGGGACAGGGGAGCACTGAAGCTTTCTTT	CASSKGQGSTEAFF
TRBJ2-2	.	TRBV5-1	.	TGCGCCAGCAGCCTGGGACAGAACACCGGGGAGCTGTTTTTT	CASSLGQNTGELFF
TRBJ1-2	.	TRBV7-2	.	TGTGCCAGCAGCTTAGTACGGGGAACCGACTATGGCTACACCTTC	CASSLVRGTDYGYTF
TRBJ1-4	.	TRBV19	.	TGTGCCAGTAGTATTCAACTCGATGAAAAACTGTTTTTT	CASSIQLDEKLFF
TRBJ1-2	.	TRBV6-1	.	TGTGCCAGCAGTGAGCTTACAGTCCTCAACGTAGGCTATGGCTACACCTTC	CASSELTVLNVGYGYTF
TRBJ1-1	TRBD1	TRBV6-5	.	TGTGCCAGCAGTTACGGACAGGGAATAGAGGAAGCTTTCTTT	CASSYGQGIEEAFF
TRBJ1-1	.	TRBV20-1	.	TGCAGTGCTCAAGGACAGTCTGAAGCTTTCTTT	CSAQGQSEAFF
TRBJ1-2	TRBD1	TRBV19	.	TGTGCCACTAAACAGGGGGACTATGGCTACACCTTC	CATKQGDYGYTF
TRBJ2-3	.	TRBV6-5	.	TGTGCCAGCAGCTCCCCCGGCACAGATACGCAGTATTTT	CASSSPGTDTQYF
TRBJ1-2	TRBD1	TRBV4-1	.	TGCGCCAGCAGCCAAATTATTTTCGGACAGGGTAATGATCCATATGGCTACACCTTC	CASSQIIFGQGNDPYGYTF
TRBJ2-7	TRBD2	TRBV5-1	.	TGCGCCAGCAGCTTACCCCCTCCGGGGGGCTCCTACGAGCAGTACTTC	CASSLPPPGGSYEQYF
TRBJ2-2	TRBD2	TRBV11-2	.	TGTGCCAGCAGGACTAGCTGGCCCGGGGAGCTGTTTTTT	CASRTSWPGELFF
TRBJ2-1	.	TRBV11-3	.	TGTGCCAGCAGCTTAGCACAGGGAGCCTACAATGAGCAGTTCTTC	CASSLAQGAYNEQFF
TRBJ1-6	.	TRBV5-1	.	TGCGCCAGCAGCTTGGACGCGCTTTCACCCCTCCACTTT	CASSLDALSPLHF
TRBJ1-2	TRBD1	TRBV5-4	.	TGTGCCAGCAGATCGACAGGGGGCAACTATGGCTACACCTTC	CASRSTGGNYGYTF
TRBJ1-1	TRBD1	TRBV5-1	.	TGCGCCAGCAGCGGAGACAGGGGGGTTCGAGCTTTCTTT	CASSGDRGVRAFF
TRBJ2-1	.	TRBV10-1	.	TGCGCCAGCAGTGAGTCTAGCCAGGGGTGGAAGCAGTTCTTC	CASSESSQGWKQFF
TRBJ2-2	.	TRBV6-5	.	TGTGCCAGCAGCCCCTACGGGAACACCGGGGAGCTGTTTTTT	CASSPYGNTGELFF
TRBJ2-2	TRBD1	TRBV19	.	TGTGCCAGTAGTATCGCCACAGGGGGTGTGAACGGGGAGCTGTTTTTT	CASSIATGGVNGELFF
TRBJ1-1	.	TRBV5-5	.	TGTGCCAGCAGCTGGGGACAATCGATGAACACTGAAGCTTTCTTT	CASSWGQSMNTEAFF
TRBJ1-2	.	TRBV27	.	TGTGCCAGCAGTTTACAGGCAGGAAACTATGGCTACACCTTC	CASSLQAGNYGYTF
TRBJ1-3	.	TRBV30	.	TGTGCCTGCCACCAGGGATCTGGAAACACCATATATTTT	CACHQGSGNTIYF
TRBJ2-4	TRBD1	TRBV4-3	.	TGCGCCAGCAGCCAAGCACACGGCCCAGGGGGCCAAAACATTCAGTACTTC	CASSQAHGPGGQNIQYF
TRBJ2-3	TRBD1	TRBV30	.	TGTGCCTGGAACAGGGGTAGCACAGATACGCAGTATTTT	CAWNRGSTDTQYF
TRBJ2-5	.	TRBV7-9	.	TGTGCCAGCAGGAACCTCGGGGGGCCTGGGGGAGAGACCCAGTACTTC	CASRNLGGPGGETQYF
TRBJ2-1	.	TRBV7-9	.	TGTGCCAGCAGCTTACCAGCGCGAATCTACAATGAGCAGTTCTTC	CASSLPARIYNEQFF
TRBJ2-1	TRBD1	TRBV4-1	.	TGCGCCAGCAGCCAAGGACAGGGATCCTACAATGAGCAGTTCTTC	CASSQGQGSYNEQFF
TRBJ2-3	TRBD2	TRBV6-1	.	TGTGCCAGCAGTCCGATAACTAGCGGGGAGGATACGCAGTATTTT	CASSPITSGEDTQYF
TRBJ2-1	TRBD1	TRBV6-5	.	TGTGCCAGCAGGGACAGGGTCTACAATGAGCAGTTCTTC	CASRDRVYNEQFF
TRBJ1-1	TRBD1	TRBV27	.	TGTGCCAGCAGTGGACAGGGAATTGAAGCTTTCTTT	CASSGQGIEAFF
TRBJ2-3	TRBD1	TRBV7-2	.	TGTGCCAGCAGAAGGGGGCCCTCAACAGATACGCAGTATTTT	CASRRGPSTDTQYF
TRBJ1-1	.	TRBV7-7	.	TGTGCTAGCAGCCGCCAGTTGGACACTGAAGCTTTCTTT	CASSRQLDTEAFF
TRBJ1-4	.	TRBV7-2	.	TGTGCCAGCAGCTCCACTGCGGTGGCTAATGAAAAACTGTTTTTT	CASSSTAVANEKLFF
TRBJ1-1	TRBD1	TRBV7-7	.	TGTGCTAGCAGCGCGGACAGGGACACTGAAGCTTTCTTT	CASSADRDTEAFF
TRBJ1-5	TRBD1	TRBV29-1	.	TGCAGCGTGTCGGAGGGGGCATATCAGCCCCAGCATTTT	CSVSEGAYQPQHF
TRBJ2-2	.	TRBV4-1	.	TGCGCCAGCAGCCAAGTTCCAGGGGAGAACACCGGGGAGCTGTTTTTT	CASSQVPGENTGELFF
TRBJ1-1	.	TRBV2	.	TGTGCCAGCAGGACATTGGGGGGGCAGAACACTGAAGCTTTCTTT	CASRTLGGQNTEAFF
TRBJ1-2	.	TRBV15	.	TGTGCCACCAGCAGAGATCCGGGGAACTATGGCTACACCTTC	CATSRDPGNYGYTF